The T cell receptor (beta chain) described here comes from a study of long-term antiretroviral therapy in people with HIV. Per individual, the PBMC samples numbered at least one pre-ART and at least two post-ART. An immunoSEQ assay, version v3.0, was performed at survey level. Assay: immunoSEQ multiplex PCR; the TCRdb copy retains only in-frame clones and omits some. This table holds more than 25,000 clones, approximately 80% found once. Whole-study results and caveats: Repertoires from HIV showed CDR3 length ranges narrower than those of controls. Collection of the blood took place between the mid-2000s and the late 2010s. The ART regimens in use then may have been less effective than current ones. Transplant donor controls retained higher diversity, though diversity increased after ART.

This clone was detected only a few times. Its antigen is not identified. The ends were cut back, 3 bases at V and 2 bases at J, with 10 bases in the middle. Germline loops: CDR1 SNHLY, CDR2 FYNNEI. The length of the CDR3 is 14 residues. The TCR was taken from a man in his forties with HIV. The sequenced sample was unsorted PBMCs, obtained 3 years after starting antiretroviral therapy. The chain joins TRBV2 to TRBJ1-2; D may be TRBD1 (5 bases). The CDR3 DNA is TGTGCCAGCAGTGAGGAGGGGACCAACTATGGCTACACCTTC. Residues: CASSEEGTNYGYTF.